The next 14 T cell receptor beta chains were all read from a single sample in a study of T cells in Graves' hyperthyroidism and ophthalmopathy. Amplified TCR beta CDR3 regions derived from RNA transcripts. HTBI primers were used for first-round RT-PCR of the TCR CDR3. TCRdb recomputed calls from the multiplex PCR reads with MiXCR, one row per CDR3 protein. The sample carries a few hundred thousand distinct CDR3 sequences, around 20% recorded once. Sequenced input: blood. These TCRs come from a man younger than 30 with Graves' hyperthyroidism.

The chain carries TRBV5-4 and TRBJ2-2; a possible D gene is TRBD1 (6 bases). The germline gives CDR1 SGHNT, CDR2 YYREEE (reference sequence). The length of the CDR3 is 15 residues. Trimming left V 4 bases short and J 3 bases short, with 13 bases between. The CDR3 region has the DNA TGTGCCAGCAGCCACGACAGGATTGACACCGGGGAGCTGTTTTTT. As protein: CASSHDRIDTGELFF.

Only a few counts were recorded for this clonotype. This chain connects TRBV10-3 to TRBJ1-1, with unresolved D. The ends were cut back, 6 bases at V and 7 bases at J, with 12 bases in the middle. The CDR3 covers 12 residues. Germline lookup yields CDR1 ENHRY and CDR2 SYGVKD. DNA of the CDR3: TGTGCCATCAGGGGAGGACGGAATGAAGCTTTCTTT. Residues: CAIRGGRNEAFF.

This clonotype appeared many times. The V call is TRBV11-1, the J call TRBJ1-1, with TRBD1 matching 7 bases. V shed 1 base, J shed 0 bases, and the junction held 8 bases outside the gene matches. This CDR3 comprises 17 residues. Per the germline V gene, CDR1 is SGHAT and CDR2 is FQDESV (reference sequence). The CDR3 DNA reads as TGTGCCAGCAGCTTAGGACAGGGCTTAGGGGTGAACACTGAAGCTTTCTTT. The encoded protein is CASSLGQGLGVNTEAFF. Variable domain in full (rest from reference TRBV11-1 and TRBJ1-1): EAEVAQSPRYKITEKSQAVAFWCDPISGHATLYWYRQILGQGPELLVQFQDESVVDDSQLPKDRFSAERLKGVDSTLKIQPAELGDSAMYLCASSLGQGLGVNTEAFFGQGTRLTVV.

This clonotype has a count of ten or more. The V gene is TRBV6-5, the J gene TRBJ2-7; no clear D. From germline, CDR1 is MNHEY and CDR2 SVGAGI. Trimming shortened V by 0 bases and J by 2 bases, and 11 bases separated the two germline ends. This CDR3 contains 15 residues. This CDR3 reads CASSYSAHSAYEQYF. DNA for the CDR3: TGTGCCAGCAGTTACTCGGCGCACAGTGCCTACGAGCAGTACTTC.

In this sample, this clonotype turned up many times. V is TRBV11-1 and J is TRBJ1-2, with a possible D match to TRBD1 (5 bases). There are 14 residues in the CDR3. V lost 5 bases, J lost 2 bases, and 12 bases lay in between. Germline V gene lookup returns CDR1 SGHAT and CDR2 FQDESV (reference sequence). The CDR3 loop reads CASSPIEGNYGYTF. The CDR3 DNA is TGTGCCAGCAGCCCCATTGAGGGGAACTATGGCTACACCTTC.

This clonotype came up many times. The chain employs TRBV6-5 and TRBJ2-7, with 10 bases identical to TRBD1. V trimming: 1 base; J trimming: 1 base; junction bases outside the gene matches: 7. CDR1 and CDR2 (germline): MNHEY, SVGAGI. CDR3 size: 17 residues. DNA for the CDR3: TGTGCCAGCAGTTACTACATTGGGACAGGGGTATCCTACGAGCAGTACTTC. The encoded protein is CASSYYIGTGVSYEQYF.

This clonotype occurred many times. V and J are TRBV20-1 and TRBJ1-1, with D maybe TRBD1 (6 bases). There are 15 residues in the CDR3. The V end lost 0 bases, the J end lost 7 bases, and 18 bases lay between the germline ends. Germline values: CDR1 DFQATT, CDR2 SNEGSKA (reference sequence). CDR3 loop: CSARDLGATGFEAFF. The CDR3 nucleotides read TGCAGTGCTAGAGATCTGGGGGCTACAGGATTTGAAGCTTTCTTT.

This clonotype occurred many times. This chain links TRBV5-5 with TRBJ1-1; no reliable D call. The ends were cut back, 0 bases at V and 2 bases at J, with 8 bases in the middle. The CDR3 covers 14 residues. CDR1 SGHKS and CDR2 YYEKEE come from the germline V gene (reference sequence). The CDR3 loop is CASSLGVANTEAFF. CDR3 nucleotide sequence: TGTGCCAGCAGCTTGGGTGTGGCCAACACTGAAGCTTTCTTT.

This clonotype was seen at least ten times. This chain joins TRBV6-4 and TRBJ1-2; D uncertain. Germline CDR1 reads MRHNA; CDR2 reads SNTAGT. V was shortened by 2 bases and J by 8 bases, with 21 bases between the two germline ends. The CDR3 runs 16 residues. The CDR3 sequence is CASSDLPRVGRLGYTF. CDR3 sequence (DNA): TGTGCCAGCAGTGACCTCCCGAGGGTAGGGAGGTTGGGCTACACCTTC.

The gene calls are TRBV24-1 and TRBJ2-2, with unresolved D. The CDR3 has 13 residues. CDR1 is KGHDR and CDR2 is SFDVKD in the germline V gene. Trimming pared 5 bases from V and 4 bases from J, leaving 7 bases between. CDR3 amino acids: CATSASFTGELFF. CDR3 nucleotides: TGTGCCACCAGTGCCAGTTTCACCGGGGAGCTGTTTTTT.

The chain links TRBV4-1 to TRBJ2-2; 7 bases are shared with TRBD2. The CDR3 sequence is 14 residues long. V lost 2 bases, J lost 5 bases, and 2 bases stayed unmatched. Per the germline V gene, CDR1 is MGHRA and CDR2 is YSYEKL. This CDR3 is CASSQQGGTGELFF. CDR3 DNA sequence: TGCGCCAGCAGCCAACAGGGAGGGACCGGGGAGCTGTTTTTT.

This clonotype was seen many times. As the CDR3 is not closed by the conserved phenylalanine or tryptophan, this likely results from a read error. The chain carries TRBV28 and TRBJ2-7; 8 positions agree with TRBD1. Looked up from germline, CDR1 is MDHEN and CDR2 is SYDVKM. Germline trimming cut 6 bases from V and 4 bases from J; bases unmatched to any gene: 11. The CDR3 contains 15 residues. CDR3 protein: CASRTSDRELYEQYS. The CDR3 DNA follows: TGTGCCAGCAGAACATCGGACAGGGAACTTTACGAGCAGTACTCC.

The sample holds many counts of this clonotype. V usage is TRBV11-2 and J usage is TRBJ1-2; no definite D call. The CDR3 has 16 residues. Trimming removed 0 bases from V and 5 bases from J, with 16 bases in between. The V gene's germline CDR1 is SGHAT and CDR2 FQNNGV. The CDR3 sequence is CASSLDLIRFKYGYTF. The CDR3 DNA follows: TGTGCCAGCAGCTTAGACCTAATCAGGTTTAAGTATGGCTACACCTTC.

This clonotype occurred many times. The chain links TRBV28 to TRBJ2-7; possibly TRBD1 for D (5 bases). This CDR3 has 17 residues. V was pared by 3 bases and J by 1 base, with 19 bases between. Germline V CDR1 and CDR2: MDHEN, SYDVKM. The CDR3: CASSFSFGAGASYEQYF. For the CDR3, the DNA is TGTGCCAGCAGTTTCTCGTTTGGGGCAGGCGCATCCTACGAGCAGTACTTC.